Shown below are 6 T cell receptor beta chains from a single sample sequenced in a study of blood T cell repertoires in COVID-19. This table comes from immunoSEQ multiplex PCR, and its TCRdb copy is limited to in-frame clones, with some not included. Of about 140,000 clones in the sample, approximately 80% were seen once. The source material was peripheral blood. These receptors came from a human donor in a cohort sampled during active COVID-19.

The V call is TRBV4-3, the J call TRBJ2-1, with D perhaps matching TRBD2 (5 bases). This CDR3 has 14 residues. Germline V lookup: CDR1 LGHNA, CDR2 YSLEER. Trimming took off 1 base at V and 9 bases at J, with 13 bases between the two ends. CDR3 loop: CASSQVSPGIEQFF. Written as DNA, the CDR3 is TGCGCCAGCAGCCAAGTCTCGCCGGGAATTGAGCAGTTCTTC.

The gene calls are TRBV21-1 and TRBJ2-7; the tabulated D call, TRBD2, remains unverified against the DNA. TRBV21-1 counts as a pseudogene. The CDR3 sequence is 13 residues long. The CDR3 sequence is CASSKDLAYEQYF. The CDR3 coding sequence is TGTGCCAGCAGCAAAGATCTCGCCTACGAGCAGTACTTC.

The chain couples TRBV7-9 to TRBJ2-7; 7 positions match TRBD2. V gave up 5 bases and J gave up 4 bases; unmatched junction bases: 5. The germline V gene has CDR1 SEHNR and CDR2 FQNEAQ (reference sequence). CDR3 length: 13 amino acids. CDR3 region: CASSPPGGYEQYV. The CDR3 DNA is TGTGCCAGCAGCCCCCCCGGGGGGTACGAGCAGTACGTC.

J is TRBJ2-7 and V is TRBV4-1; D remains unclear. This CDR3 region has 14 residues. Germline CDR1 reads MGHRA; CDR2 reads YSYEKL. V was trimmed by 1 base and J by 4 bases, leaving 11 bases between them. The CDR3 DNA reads TGCGCCAGCAGCCAAGGCCCCCGCGGATACGAGCAGTACTTC. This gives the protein CASSQGPRGYEQYF.

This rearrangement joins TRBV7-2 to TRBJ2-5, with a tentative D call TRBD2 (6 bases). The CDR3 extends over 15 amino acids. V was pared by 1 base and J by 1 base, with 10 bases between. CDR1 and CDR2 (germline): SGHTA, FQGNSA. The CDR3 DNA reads TGTGCCAGCAGCTTAGGTGGGGGACTCCAAGAGACCCAGTACTTC. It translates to CASSLGGGLQETQYF.

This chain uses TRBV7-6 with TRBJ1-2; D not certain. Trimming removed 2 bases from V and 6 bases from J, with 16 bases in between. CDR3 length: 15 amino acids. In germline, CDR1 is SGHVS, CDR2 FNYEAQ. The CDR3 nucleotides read TGTGCCAGCAGCTTACGCGCCCGTGGGCAGAATGGCTACACCTTC. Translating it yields CASSLRARGQNGYTF.